This entry describes one T cell receptor beta chain. This sample was included in a study of regulatory and conventional T cells in RAG deficiency. TCRdb's table, derived via immunoSEQ multiplex PCR, lists solely in-frame clones and lacks some. The sample has roughly 10,000 clones; approximately 96% are singletons. Blood CD4+ CD25-low CD127-high conventional T cells supplied the genomic DNA template. Germline loops: CDR1 SGHNT, CDR2 YYREEE (reference sequence). The ends were cut back, 5 bases at V and 1 base at J, with 9 bases in the middle. The CDR3 has 13 amino acids. Material for sequencing was CD4+ effector T cells sorted from blood. This chain joins TRBV5-4 and TRBJ2-5, with D tentatively TRBD1 or TRBD2 (5 bases each). This sequence was found in a human donor with RAG deficiency presenting as severe combined immunodeficiency. CDR3 sequence reads: CASSSGTQETQYF. CDR3 coding DNA: TGTGCCAGCAGTTCCGGGACCCAAGAGACCCAGTACTTC.